A single sample gave rise to the 19 T cell receptor beta chains below, sequenced in a study of T cell responses to AZD1222 COVID-19 vaccine (dated by TCRdb to about 2021). Libraries were constructed by the immunoSEQ multiplex PCR assay. Entries here come from immuneACCESS through TCRdb and include only in-frame sequences with V and J called. Some clones fail to appear in such tables; in the studies checked, an unresolved V gene covers under half of the shortfall, and the cause of the remainder is unknown. The sample has 150,000 to 200,000 clones on record, roughly 91% of them singletons. Clones ranked in the top ten supply roughly a quarter of the sample. The time point label on this specimen signifies: about 28 days (+/-7) after the second vaccine dose. Sequencing used peripheral blood, obtained 28 days after the second AZD1222 dose. The source is an adult who received the AZD1222 COVID-19 vaccine.

The chain carries TRBV4-2 and TRBJ2-3; TRBD2 matches 7 bases. Trimming at V came to 4 bases and at J to 4 bases, leaving 8 bases not matched to a gene. Germline loops: CDR1 LGHNA, CDR2 YNFKEQ. The length of the CDR3 is 15 residues. In DNA form, the CDR3 reads TGTGCCAGCAGCCCCCAGGTGCGGGAGTCAGATACGCAGTATTTT. Translated: CASSPQVRESDTQYF.

This clone has only a few counts. This rearrangement joins TRBV2 to TRBJ2-7, with a weak D call TRBD1 (7 bases). The V end was cut by 8 bases, the J end by 2 bases, with 10 bases between. Looked up from germline, CDR1 is SNHLY and CDR2 is FYNNEI. CDR3 length equals 12 residues. The CDR3 spells CASGGTAYEQYF. CDR3 bases: TGTGCCAGCGGGGGGACAGCCTACGAGCAGTACTTC.

The chain is built from TRBV24-1 and TRBJ2-7; the D is unclear. CDR3 length equals 12 residues. The germline V and J ends were trimmed by 4 bases and 3 bases, with 6 bases remaining between them. Per the germline V gene, CDR1 is KGHDR and CDR2 is SFDVKD. CDR3 sequence reads: CATSDYYYEQYF. In DNA, the CDR3 is TGTGCCACCAGTGACTACTACTACGAGCAGTACTTC.

V and J are TRBV4-3 and TRBJ1-5; D is ambiguous. The V end was cut by 0 bases, the J end by 5 bases, with 5 bases between. The CDR3 length is 13 residues. From germline, CDR1 is LGHNA and CDR2 YSLEER. The CDR3 protein is CASSQEWDQPQHF. Written as DNA, the CDR3 is TGCGCCAGCAGCCAAGAGTGGGATCAGCCCCAGCATTTT.

This clone has just a few counts. This chain connects TRBV11-3 to TRBJ2-7; D remains ambiguous. In germline, CDR1 is SGHNT, CDR2 YENEEA. The CDR3 consists of 14 residues. Trimming cost V 0 bases and J 5 bases, with 11 bases left between them. The DNA of the CDR3 is TGTGCCAGCAGCTTAGAGGGTCAGATACACGAGCAGTACTTC. Its protein is CASSLEGQIHEQYF.

The gene calls are TRBV5-6 and TRBJ2-3; 11 nucleotides agree with TRBD2. CDR1 SGHDT and CDR2 YYEEEE come from the germline V gene. Losses at the gene ends were 1 base for V and 3 bases for J; bases not matched to a gene: 4. The CDR3 spans 16 residues. In DNA, the CDR3 is TGTGCCAGCAGCTTGAGGGCTAGCGGGAGGACAGATACGCAGTATTTT. It is translated as CASSLRASGRTDTQYF.

The chain joins TRBV12-3 or TRBV12-4 to TRBJ1-2, with TRBD1 matching over 7 bases. This CDR3 region has 13 residues. Trimming at V came to 5 bases and at J to 4 bases, leaving 4 bases not matched to a gene. The CDR3 DNA sequence: TGTGCCAGCAGTCCCAAGGGGGCCTATGGCTACACCTTC. This gives the protein CASSPKGAYGYTF.

This chain connects TRBV9 to TRBJ2-3, with 8 bases identical to TRBD1. V was clipped by 0 bases and J by 4 bases; unmatched bases: 7. This CDR3 region has 16 residues. CDR1 and CDR2 from the germline V gene are SGDLS and YYNGEE. The DNA for the CDR3 is TGTGCCAGCAGCGTAGGTGCAGGGGGCATCGCAGATACGCAGTATTTT. As protein: CASSVGAGGIADTQYF.

The chain joins TRBV4-2 to TRBJ2-7; tentatively, D is TRBD2 (6 bases). Looked up from germline, CDR1 is LGHNA and CDR2 is YNFKEQ. The germline V and J ends were trimmed by 1 base and 2 bases, with 12 bases remaining between them. The CDR3 is 15 amino acids. The CDR3 loop reads CASSQGGGTTYEQYF. CDR3 in DNA: TGTGCCAGCAGCCAAGGGGGCGGGACCACCTACGAGCAGTACTTC.

J is TRBJ1-2 and V is TRBV19; no reliable D call. Between the trimmed V and J ends, which lost 8 bases and 8 bases, there was a span of 9 bases. The CDR3 spans 10 residues. Germline CDR1 reads LNHDA; CDR2 reads SQIVND (reference sequence). CDR3 DNA: TGTGCCAGTGGCCCAAAAGGCTACACCTTC. Encoded protein: CASGPKGYTF.

This clone has a handful of counts. The chain links TRBV11-3 to TRBJ1-1, with D hard to call. There are 15 residues in the CDR3. Trimming took 5 bases from V and 1 from J, leaving 14 bases between them. Germline CDR1 reads SGHNT; CDR2 reads YENEEA. Written as DNA, the CDR3 is TGTGCCAGCAGCCCTAACGGACGGGAGAACACTGAAGCTTTCTTT. Its translation is CASSPNGRENTEAFF.

The chain has TRBV16 and TRBJ2-3; either TRBD1 or TRBD2 may supply D (5 bases each). Between the trimmed V and J ends, which lost 4 bases and 2 bases, there was a span of 13 bases. CDR3 length equals 15 residues. Germline lookup yields CDR1 KGHSY and CDR2 FQNENV. CDR3 sequence reads: CASSPGRTSTDTQYF. In DNA form, the CDR3 reads TGTGCCAGCAGCCCGGGACGGACCTCCACAGATACGCAGTATTTT.

V and J are TRBV27 and TRBJ2-1; D unclear. The CDR3 is 16 amino acids. V lost 8 bases to trimming and J lost 0 bases, with 17 bases between them. Per germline, CDR1 MNHEY and CDR2 SMNVEV (reference sequence). Here the CDR3 reads CASLTVGSSSYNEQFF. The CDR3 DNA reads TGTGCCAGCCTCACTGTGGGGTCGAGCTCCTACAATGAGCAGTTCTTC.

This clone was detected once. The CDR3 region is CASSHWTSRSTDTQYF. The CDR3 DNA sequence: TGTGCCAGCAGCCACTGGACTAGCAGAAGCACAGATACGCAGTATTTT. The J gene is TRBJ2-3, the V gene TRBV3-1 (or the pseudogene TRBV3-2), with 8 positions matching TRBD2. The ends lost 3 bases at V and 0 bases at J; junction bases unmatched: 5. This CDR3 has 16 amino acids. The germline gives CDR1 LGHDT, CDR2 YNNKEL (reference sequence).

J is TRBJ2-1 and V is TRBV3-1 (or the pseudogene TRBV3-2); 12 bases line up with TRBD2. Trimming removed 3 bases from V and 4 bases from J; junction bases left unmatched: 4. The CDR3 has 16 amino acids. Germline values: CDR1 LGHDT, CDR2 YNNKEL (reference sequence). This CDR3 is CASSHELAGGYNEQFF. Written as DNA, the CDR3 is TGTGCCAGCAGCCACGAACTAGCGGGGGGTTACAATGAGCAGTTCTTC.

This clone was picked up one time. The chain is built from TRBV5-1 and TRBJ2-3; D perhaps matches TRBD1 (5 bases). The germline gives CDR1 SGHRS, CDR2 YFSETQ. The CDR3 runs to 13 residues. Trimming took 5 bases from V and 3 from J, leaving 10 bases between them. The CDR3: CASSIAGTDTQYF. CDR3 DNA: TGCGCCAGCAGTATCGCAGGGACAGATACGCAGTATTTT.

As DNA, the CDR3 is TGTGCCAGCAGTCCCCGACAGGGTAGGGCTTTGAACACTGAAGCTTTCTTT. This translates into CASSPRQGRALNTEAFF. The chain has TRBV28 and TRBJ1-1, with 7 positions matching TRBD1. The length of the CDR3 is 17 residues. J lost 0 bases, V lost 5 bases, and 12 bases had no gene match. CDR1 MDHEN and CDR2 SYDVKM come from the germline V gene.

This clone was recorded a few times. CDR3 coding DNA: TGTGCCAGCGGGGACAGGGCGAAGGAGACCCAGTACTTC. The encoded protein is CASGDRAKETQYF. The chain employs TRBV9 and TRBJ2-5, with 9 bases that match TRBD1. V lost 7 bases to trimming and J lost 5 bases; unmatched junction nucleotides: 6. This CDR3 is 13 amino acids long. CDR1 and CDR2 (germline): SGDLS, YYNGEE.

The J gene is TRBJ1-2, the V gene TRBV28; a weak D match, TRBD1 (5 bases). Germline CDR1 MDHEN, CDR2 SYDVKM. The V end lost 5 bases, the J end lost 0 bases, and 10 bases lay between the germline ends. There are 14 residues in the CDR3. The CDR3 reads CASSLGGANYGYTF. CDR3 nucleotides: TGTGCCAGCAGTCTGGGGGGGGCTAACTATGGCTACACCTTC.